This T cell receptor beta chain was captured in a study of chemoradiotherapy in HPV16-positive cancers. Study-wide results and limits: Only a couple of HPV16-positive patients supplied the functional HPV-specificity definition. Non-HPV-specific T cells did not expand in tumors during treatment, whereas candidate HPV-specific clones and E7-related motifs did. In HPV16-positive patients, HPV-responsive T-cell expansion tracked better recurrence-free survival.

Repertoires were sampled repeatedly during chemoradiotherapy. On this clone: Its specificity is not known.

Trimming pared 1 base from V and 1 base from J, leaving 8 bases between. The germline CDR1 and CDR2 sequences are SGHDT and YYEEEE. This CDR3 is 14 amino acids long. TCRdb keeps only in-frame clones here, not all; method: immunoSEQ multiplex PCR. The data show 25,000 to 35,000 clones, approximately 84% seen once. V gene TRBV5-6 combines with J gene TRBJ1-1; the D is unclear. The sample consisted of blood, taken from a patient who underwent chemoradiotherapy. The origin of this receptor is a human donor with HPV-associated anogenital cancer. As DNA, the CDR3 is TGTGCCAGCAGCTTGACAGAGTCGAACACTGAAGCTTTCTTT. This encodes CASSLTESNTEAFF.